The 8 T cell receptor beta chains below were found in one sample sequenced in a study of T cells in Graves' hyperthyroidism and ophthalmopathy. There were TCR beta CDR3 regions amplified from RNA transcripts. The study used the HTBI primer set for a first-round RT-PCR of the TCR CDR3. TCRdb reanalysed the multiplex PCR reads using MiXCR and keeps one entry per CDR3 protein. The sample has 450,000 to 700,000 distinct CDR3 sequences; under 60% are singletons. Material: peripheral blood or thyroid tissue (not recorded which). These receptors were collected from an adult woman with Graves' disease, either hyperthyroidism or ophthalmopathy (not recorded which).

This chain links TRBV5-1 with TRBJ1-1; no clear D gene. Germline assignment: CDR1 SGHRS and CDR2 YFSETQ. The CDR3 is 14 amino acids. Trimming cost V 1 base and J 7 bases, with 14 bases left between them. The CDR3 is CASSLLAGTNEAFF. CDR3 coding DNA: TGCGCCAGCAGCTTGTTGGCGGGAACAAATGAAGCTTTCTTT.

This clonotype appeared many times. The V gene is TRBV6-5, the J gene TRBJ1-2, with TRBD1 as a possible D gene (6 bases). Germline lookup yields CDR1 MNHEY and CDR2 SVGAGI. The CDR3 sequence is 13 residues long. The ends were cut back, 0 bases at V and 10 bases at J, with 12 bases in the middle. The CDR3 DNA sequence: TGTGCCAGCAGTTACTCGGCAGGGGAAGCCTACACCTTC. This codes for CASSYSAGEAYTF.

Relative to its sample, this clonotype is medium-sized. The V and J genes are TRBV20-1 and TRBJ2-7; TRBD2 aligns across 8 bases. From germline, CDR1 is DFQATT and CDR2 SNEGSKA (reference sequence). This CDR3 region has 12 residues. V was clipped by 6 bases and J by 3 bases; unmatched bases: 4. CDR3 in DNA: TGCAGTGCGTTGCGGGGGGACTACGAGCAGTACTTC. This sequence encodes CSALRGDYEQYF.

This clonotype was recorded many times. V usage is TRBV10-3 and J usage is TRBJ2-7, with 9 positions matching TRBD2. Per the germline V gene, CDR1 is ENHRY and CDR2 is SYGVKD. The CDR3 is 14 amino acids. The V segment lost 6 bases and the J segment 3 bases; nucleotides outside the gene matches: 6. The CDR3 here is CAIRGAGGFYEQYF. In DNA form, the CDR3 reads TGTGCCATCAGAGGTGCGGGAGGGTTCTACGAGCAGTACTTC.

The rearrangement uses TRBV28 and TRBJ2-7; D is possibly TRBD1 (6 bases). CDR3 size: 14 residues. Trimming removed 5 bases from V and 2 bases from J, with 13 bases in between. Germline values: CDR1 MDHEN, CDR2 SYDVKM. The CDR3 nucleotides read TGTGCCAGCAGTCAGTGGGACAAGACCTACGAGCAGTACTTC. Encoded protein: CASSQWDKTYEQYF.

This clonotype was counted ten times or more. The chain combines TRBV6-1 with TRBJ1-5; a possible D gene is TRBD1 (5 bases). The germline CDR1 and CDR2 sequences are MNHNS and SASEGT. CDR3 length equals 17 residues. V was trimmed by 6 bases and J by 0 bases, leaving 18 bases between them. The CDR3 is CASSFAGAGYSNQPQHF. In DNA, the CDR3 is TGTGCCAGCAGCTTCGCTGGGGCGGGGTATAGCAATCAGCCCCAGCATTTT.

On this clonotype itself: At one boundary the junction diverges from the germline segment, which might be a read error. The chain employs TRBV10-3 and TRBJ1-2, with D uncertain. The CDR3 extends over 12 amino acids. Germline V lookup: CDR1 ENHRY, CDR2 SYGVKD. In nucleotides, the CDR3 is TGTGCCAGCAGTTTTAACGGCTATGGCTACACCTTC. It yields the protein CASSFNGYGYTF.

This clonotype was observed many times. The chain couples TRBV27 to TRBJ1-2; D is ambiguous. The CDR3 is 14 residues long. Germline CDR1 is MNHEY and CDR2 is SMNVEV (reference sequence). With 2 bases removed from V and 4 bases from J, the gap between germline ends came to 11 bases. The CDR3 bases are TGTGCCAGCAGTTTAAGTGCGGAGTTCTATGGCTACACCTTC. Translated: CASSLSAEFYGYTF.